This is a list of T cell receptor beta chains from one sample in a study of response to subunit inactivated influenza vaccine. From the RT-PCR reads, TCRdb called clonotypes with MiXCR, one entry per CDR3 protein. The sample records about 800,000 distinct CDR3 sequences, approximately 22% being singletons. This specimen consisted of PBMCs from blood, obtained 4 to 6 days after vaccination. The receptors stem from a man in his fifties or sixties who received an inactivated influenza vaccine. CDR3s include the opening cysteine and the closing phenylalanine or tryptophan. The order of the fields is clone size, V gene, D gene, J gene, CDR3 protein, CDR3 DNA. D genes are given only for firm matches. Size is stated for part of the rows, as once, few or many counts, or as a class when the clone is expanded.

>few|TRBV20-1|TRBD2|TRBJ2-7
CSAPGSGRADEQYF
TGCAGTGCACCTGGTAGCGGGAGGGCCGACGAGCAGTACTTC
>NA|TRBV9|NA|TRBJ1-4
CASSGHTGLGEKLFF
TGTGCCAGCAGCGGCCATACAGGGTTAGGCGAAAAACTGTTTTTT
>NA|TRBV6-5|NA|TRBJ2-1
CASSYSVQYNEQFF
TGTGCCAGCAGTTACTCGGTTCAGTACAATGAGCAGTTCTTC
>NA|TRBV7-2|NA|TRBJ1-1
CASSSEGWVIATEAFF
TGTGCCAGCAGCTCTGAGGGGTGGGTTATCGCCACTGAAGCTTTCTTT
>NA|TRBV6-1|NA|TRBJ1-2
CASSEALLRQLLPFF
TGTGCCAGCAGTGAAGCGCTTCTGAGGCAGCTCCTCCCGTTCTTC
>NA|TRBV7-6|TRBD2|TRBJ2-4
CASSLGVRGSKNIQYF
TGTGCCAGCAGCTTAGGGGTTCGCGGGAGCAAAAACATTCAGTACTTC
>few|TRBV4-3|TRBD1|TRBJ2-1
CASSQDRTGGNEQFF
TGCGCCAGCAGCCAAGATCGGACAGGGGGGAATGAGCAGTTCTTC
>NA|TRBV6-5|NA|TRBJ1-2
CASSYLSPGRQGYTF
TGTGCCAGCAGCTACCTCTCACCGGGGAGGCAAGGCTACACCTTC
>NA|TRBV11-2|TRBD2|TRBJ2-3
CASSLEGTSGYGDTQYF
TGTGCCAGCAGCTTAGAAGGGACTAGCGGGTACGGAGATACGCAGTATTTT
>NA|TRBV6-2/TRBV6-3|TRBD2|TRBJ2-3
CASSSGTSGGAYDTQYF
TGTGCCAGCAGCTCCGGGACTAGCGGGGGGGCCTACGATACGCAGTATTTT
>NA|TRBV28|NA|TRBJ2-1
CASRPPEPYNEQFF
TGTGCCAGCAGACCCCCAGAGCCATACAATGAGCAGTTCTTC
>many|TRBV29-1|TRBD1|TRBJ2-1
CSVLAPGQGIYNEQFF
TGCAGCGTCCTCGCACCGGGACAGGGGATCTACAATGAGCAGTTCTTC
>NA|TRBV6-6|NA|TRBJ2-7
CASRRDRHYEQYF
TGTGCCAGCAGGCGCGACAGGCACTACGAGCAGTACTTC
>NA|TRBV12-3/TRBV12-4|TRBD2|TRBJ2-5
CASSWTSGDKTQYF
TGTGCCAGCAGTTGGACTAGTGGAGACAAGACCCAGTACTTC
>NA|TRBV6-2/TRBV6-3|NA|TRBJ2-7
CASSYVTGFEQYF
TGTGCCAGCAGTTATGTCACGGGTTTCGAGCAGTACTTC
>NA|TRBV29-1|TRBD1|TRBJ2-1
CSVYPGQGFNNEQFF
TGCAGCGTTTACCCGGGACAGGGGTTTAACAATGAGCAGTTCTTC
>NA|TRBV5-1|TRBD1|TRBJ2-7
CASSLGGTGDYEQYF
TGCGCCAGCAGCTTGGGGGGGACAGGGGATTACGAGCAGTACTTC
>few|TRBV7-2|NA|TRBJ1-3
CASSPQFGGNTIYF
TGTGCCAGCAGCCCGCAATTTGGGGGAAACACCATATATTTT
>NA|TRBV29-1|NA|TRBJ2-7
CSVGVGVYEQYF
TGCAGCGTTGGGGTGGGGGTTTACGAGCAGTACTTC
>few|TRBV7-9|NA|TRBJ2-3
CALPGRGDTDTQYF
TGTGCCTTACCAGGCAGGGGGGACACAGATACGCAGTATTTT
>NA|TRBV11-2|NA|TRBJ1-4
CASSSDLGEKLFF
TGTGCCAGCAGCTCGGATCTGGGCGAAAAACTGTTTTTT
>NA|TRBV7-2|NA|TRBJ2-1
CASSQAYSSYNEQFF
TGTGCCAGCAGCCAAGCCTATAGCTCCTACAATGAGCAGTTCTTC
>NA|TRBV7-2|NA|TRBJ2-2
CASSFQWATGELFF
TGTGCCAGCAGCTTCCAGTGGGCCACCGGGGAGCTGTTTTTT